The clone carrying this TCR beta chain was picked up a small number of times. The target antigen is unknown. Repertoires were generated with immunoSEQ multiplex PCR, while TCRdb's copy carries only in-frame clones and drops some. The table includes approximately 38,000 clones, under 70% detected once. The sample is drawn from a study of vaccination effects on CD4 cells after COVID-19. Overall study: After the second dose, samples were taken at median day 72.

Between days 9 and 10 of culture, CD4+ T cells were separated out. Participants were vaccinated with two doses of either the BNT162b2 or mRNA-1273 vaccine. Cultures got half-medium changes with IL-2 on days 3 and 7. Between the trimmed V and J ends, which lost 0 bases and 2 bases, there was a span of 13 bases. CDR1 is LGHNA and CDR2 is YNFKEQ in the germline V gene. The CDR3 is made up of 16 amino acids. The receptor was derived from a human donor who received a COVID-19 vaccine. Specimen: CD4+ T cells from PBMCs cultured without peptide, collected after COVID-19 vaccination. This chain links TRBV4-2 with TRBJ1-2, with D unresolved. The CDR3 DNA follows: TGTGCCAGCAGCCAAGATCAGTCTCTATCAAACTATGGCTACACCTTC. It codes for CASSQDQSLSNYGYTF.